The present TCR beta chain was sequenced within a study of tumor-infiltrating lymphocytes in primary liver carcinoma. Looking at the study overall: Both sexes were represented among patients, who were 30 to 69 years old.

This clonotype is a singleton in its sample. The antigen is unknown. Co-extracted RNA and DNA came from about 19-30 mg of unsorted bulk tissue. There were only treatment-naive patients, all with chronic HBV infection. The CDR3 covers 14 residues. Study findings and constraints: For tumor-adjacent and tumor-blood pairs, overlap was less than that seen for tumor region pairs.

cDNA specific to TCR beta was made from around 470 ng of total RNA, with a constant-region primer employed for priming. Library construction for TCR beta comprised three nested multiplex PCR rounds performed with slightly modified ARM-PCR. The two initial PCR rounds, about 9 cycles each, used TRBV1-TRBV30 forward and C-beta reverse primers. TCRdb fed the multiplex PCR reads into MiXCR, producing one record per CDR3 protein. Of 40,000 to 60,000 distinct CDR3 sequences in the sample, 60% to 85% were seen once. This clonotype originated in a man between 40 and 49 years old with primary liver carcinoma and hepatitis B virus infection. The V gene is TRBV12-3 or TRBV12-4, the J gene TRBJ2-1; D may be TRBD2 (6 bases). Material for sequencing was liver tumor tissue from sampling region 5. Subset described: tumor region T5, tumor centre. Written as DNA, the CDR3 is TGTACCATCAGCCCAAGACTAGATGTCGATGAGCAGTTCTTC. Residues: CTISPRLDVDEQFF.